The next 10 T cell receptor beta chains were all read from a single sample in a study of molecular identifiers for immune sequencing clone quantification. TCRdb re-called the PCR reads with MiXCR, one entry per CDR3 protein. Of 85,000 to 100,000 distinct CDR3 sequences in the sample, about 24% were seen once. Input material: naive CD8+ T cells from blood, with Jurkat cell RNA spiked in. Described subset: FACS-sorted CD8+CD4-CCR7+CD45RA+ naive T cells. Source of these receptors: a human donor in good health. Some libraries in this study had Jurkat cell RNA spiked in.

Details on this clonotype: A clone one base away is much larger, so this may be a read error. This chain uses TRBV3-2 with TRBJ2-3; the D call in the table, TRBD2, was not verified against the DNA. TRBV3-2 is marked as a pseudogene. The CDR3 contains 16 residues. The CDR3 here is CASSQGPSGRTDTQYF. DNA of the CDR3: TGTGCCAGCAGCCAAGGCCCTAGCGGGCGCACAGATACGCAGTATTTT.

This clonotype was seen repeatedly, ten times or more. The CDR3 loop is CASMRTGGTEAFF. CDR3 DNA: TGTGCCAGCATGAGGACAGGTGGGACTGAAGCTTTCTTT. The chain combines TRBV27 with TRBJ1-1; 7 bases match TRBD1. The CDR3 sequence is 13 residues long. With 7 bases clipped from V and 5 bases from J, the junction kept 7 bases outside the gene matches. Germline assignment: CDR1 MNHEY and CDR2 SMNVEV (reference sequence).

This clonotype was seen many times. The V call is TRBV23-1, the J call TRBJ1-4; 8 bases line up with TRBD1. TRBV23-1 is assigned to the ORF class and has an uncertain function. V trimming: 6 bases; J trimming: 8 bases; junction bases outside the gene matches: 20. The CDR3 loop spans 18 amino acids. Written as DNA, the CDR3 is TGCGCCAGCAGCAGGGACTTTGTACCAGGGGGCTCTCTGGAAAAACTGTTTTTT. Residues: CASSRDFVPGGSLEKLFF.

This clonotype was seen only a few times. This may arise from a read error, as a much more abundant clone is one base away. CDR3 loop: CASSQDQYQGRTNTEAFF. CDR3 nucleotide sequence: TGTGCCAGCAGCCAAGATCAATACCAGGGAAGGACGAACACTGAAGCTTTCTTT. V usage is TRBV4-2 and J usage is TRBJ1-1; maybe TRBD1 (5 bases). The germline V gene has CDR1 LGHNA and CDR2 YNFKEQ. V shed 0 bases and J shed 1 base, with 18 bases lying between them. This CDR3 region has 18 residues.

This clonotype was seen more than once but under ten times. The chain joins TRBV4-2 to TRBJ2-7, with 10 bases fitting TRBD1. The CDR3 loop spans 16 amino acids. CDR1 and CDR2 (germline): LGHNA, YNFKEQ. Losses at the gene ends were 0 bases for V and 6 bases for J; bases not matched to a gene: 8. The CDR3 sequence: CASSQDLGQGFSEQYF. In nucleotides, the CDR3 is TGTGCCAGCAGCCAAGATTTGGGACAGGGGTTTTCCGAGCAGTACTTC.

This clonotype appeared a few times. This chain links TRBV19 with TRBJ2-2; D uncertain. The CDR3 has 14 residues. Germline values: CDR1 LNHDA, CDR2 SQIVND (reference sequence). Trimming removed 3 bases from V and 5 bases from J, with 10 bases in between. Here the CDR3 DNA reads TGTGCCAGTAGTATCGTAGGTGGGACCGGGGAGCTGTTTTTT. Translated, it gives CASSIVGGTGELFF.

For this clonotype: A clone one base away is much larger, so this may be a read error. The gene calls are TRBV3-1 and TRBJ2-7; the match to TRBD2 covers 7 bases. With V trimmed by 4 bases and J by 6 bases, 6 bases remained unmatched. The CDR3 extends over 13 amino acids. In germline, CDR1 is LGHDT, CDR2 YNNKEL (reference sequence). As DNA, the CDR3 is TGTGCCAGCAGCCCCGGGACTAACGCCGAGCAGTACTTC. Protein: CASSPGTNAEQYF.

Regarding this clonotype: A read error is possible here, since a much larger clone lies one base away. This sequence joins TRBV9 and TRBJ2-3, with 9 bases fitting TRBD2. Per the germline V gene, CDR1 is SGDLS and CDR2 is YYNGEE. The length of the CDR3 is 16 residues. The CDR3 DNA reads as TGTGCCGGCAGCGGCTATAGCGGGGGAGGCACAGATACGCAGTATTTT. Its protein product is CAGSGYSGGGTDTQYF.

The chain employs TRBV6-1 and TRBJ2-7; D ambiguous. V was clipped by 2 bases and J by 2 bases, with 7 bases between them. The CDR3 is 13 amino acids. Looked up from germline, CDR1 is MNHNS and CDR2 is SASEGT. The CDR3 reads CASSEQHTYEQYF. CDR3 nucleotide sequence: TGTGCCAGCAGTGAACAGCACACCTACGAGCAGTACTTC.

The chain has TRBV27 and TRBJ2-1, with 12 bases lining up with TRBD2. Germline V gene sequence: CDR1 MNHEY, CDR2 SMNVEV (reference sequence). Germline trimming cut 7 bases from V and 2 bases from J; bases unmatched to any gene: 3. This CDR3 has 15 amino acids. The CDR3 DNA follows: TGTGCCAGCAAACCTAGCGGGGGGGCCTACAATGAGCAGTTCTTC. Translation: CASKPSGGAYNEQFF.